The rows below give T cell receptor beta chains drawn from one sample of a study of cytomegalovirus exposure and HLA in healthy donors. The table came from immunoSEQ multiplex PCR; TCRdb's copy has only in-frame clones and leaves some out. The repertoire has some 130,000 clones, around 87% of them found once; the top ten carry 4.5% to 6.5%. Material for sequencing was PBMCs. These receptors were collected from a woman aged 30 to 39 in good health and CMV-seronegative. Both conserved end residues are part of each CDR3. The order of the fields is clone size, V gene, D gene, J gene, CDR3 length, CDR3 DNA, CDR3 protein. D genes are given only for firm matches. Some rows mark clone size as missing; the rest say once, few, many or name a class of expanded clone.

NA,TRBV13,TRBD1,TRBJ2-1,20,TGTGCCAGCAGCTCCGAGGACAGGGTGTTCCCTCCCAGCTCCTACAATGAGCAGTTCTTC,CASSSEDRVFPPSSYNEQFF
NA,TRBV5-4,NA,TRBJ1-1,16,TGTGCCAGCACCCCCCGGGGTCCGGGGGGGAACACTGAAGCTTTCTTT,CASTPRGPGGNTEAFF
few,TRBV30,NA,TRBJ2-2,13,TGTGCCTGGAGTGTAGAGGCCATCGGGGAGCTGTTTTTT,CAWSVEAIGELFF
NA,TRBV18,NA,TRBJ1-1,14,TGTGCCAGCTCACCAGTTCCGCGGGACACTGAAGCTTTCTTT,CASSPVPRDTEAFF
NA,TRBV7-2,TRBD1,TRBJ2-7,14,TGTGCCAGCAGCCGCGACAGGGAGAACTACGAGCAGTACTTC,CASSRDRENYEQYF
NA,TRBV4-3,NA,TRBJ1-2,16,TGCGCTAGCAGCCAGAGTCCCCTAGAGGTTAACTATGGCTACACCTTC,CASSQSPLEVNYGYTF
NA,TRBV7-2,NA,TRBJ2-7,11,TGTGCCAGCAGCTTACTAAGCGAGCAGTACTTC,CASSLLSEQYF
NA,TRBV6-5,NA,TRBJ1-1,13,TGTGCCAGCAGTTACTCGAGGGGGACTGAAGCTTTCTTT,CASSYSRGTEAFF
NA,TRBV2,TRBD1,TRBJ2-7,13,TGTGCCAGTACCGGGACAGGGCGATACGAGCAGTACTTC,CASTGTGRYEQYF
NA,TRBV28,TRBD2,TRBJ2-2,16,TGTGCCAGCAGTCCCCCTTTAGCGGGGGACACCGGGGAGCTGTTTTTT,CASSPPLAGDTGELFF
NA,TRBV13,NA,TRBJ1-1,14,TGTGCCAGCAGCTTAGGGGCAGGGAACACTGAAGCTTTCTTT,CASSLGAGNTEAFF
few,TRBV15,TRBD2,TRBJ2-5,15,TGTGCCACCAGCGTCACTAGCGGGAGGGGGGAGACCCAGTACTTC,CATSVTSGRGETQYF
once,TRBV7-8,NA,TRBJ2-3,16,TGTGCCAGCAGCAAACGGGACAAGGGATTCACAGATACGCAGTATTTT,CASSKRDKGFTDTQYF
NA,TRBV27,TRBD1,TRBJ1-6,14,TGTGCCAGCAGTCCCCGGGACAGTAATTCACCCCTCCACTTT,CASSPRDSNSPLHF
NA,TRBV6-1,TRBD1,TRBJ1-5,14,TGTGCCAGCAAAGGACAGGGGGAAAATCAGCCCCAGCATTTT,CASKGQGENQPQHF
NA,TRBV19,NA,TRBJ2-7,16,TGTGCCAGTAGACTACAAGACAGGCCTTTTACCTACGAGCAGTACTTC,CASRLQDRPFTYEQYF
NA,TRBV21-1,NA,TRBJ2-7,15,TGTGCCAGCAGCGGGACAGGGAGCAGGGTATACGAGCAGTACTTC,CASSGTGSRVYEQYF
NA,TRBV7-9,TRBD1,TRBJ2-5,15,TGTGCCAGCAGCTCGACAGGGGGCGGGTGGGAGACCCAGTACTTC,CASSSTGGGWETQYF
NA,TRBV18,NA,TRBJ1-2,15,TGTGCCAGCTCACCAAGAACAGTAGCTAACTATGGCTACACCTTC,CASSPRTVANYGYTF
NA,TRBV2,TRBD1,TRBJ2-1,14,TGTGCCAGCAGTGTGACAGGGGGAATTAATGAGCAGTTCTTC,CASSVTGGINEQFF
NA,TRBV5-4,NA,TRBJ2-5,14,TGTGCCAGCAGCTTGCCAGGAGCGGGAGAGACCCAGTACTTC,CASSLPGAGETQYF
NA,TRBV4-3,NA,TRBJ1-2,17,TGCGCCAGCAGCCAAGAAGGTGGGAACAGGGCGGTCTATGGCTACACCTTC,CASSQEGGNRAVYGYTF
NA,TRBV7-9,TRBD1,TRBJ1-2,14,TGTGCCAGCAGCCTAAGGGACAGTAACTATGGCTACACCTTC,CASSLRDSNYGYTF
NA,TRBV7-6,NA,TRBJ2-7,13,TGTGCCAGCAGCTTAGCAGTCTACTACGAGCAGTACTTC,CASSLAVYYEQYF
NA,TRBV28,NA,TRBJ2-7,12,TGTGCCAGCGGGACCTCAGGGGTCGAGCAGTACTTC,CASGTSGVEQYF
NA,TRBV5-5,TRBD1,TRBJ1-2,16,TGTGCCAGCAGCTTGGCCGCAGGGGGCGCCTACTATGGCTACACCTTC,CASSLAAGGAYYGYTF
NA,TRBV30,NA,TRBJ2-7,12,TGTGCCTGGAGTGTACCCGGTCCCGAGCAGTACTTC,CAWSVPGPEQYF
NA,TRBV6-6,TRBD1,TRBJ2-2,16,TGTGCCAGCTTCATGAGGGACAGGGGGGACACCGGGGAGCTGTTTTTT,CASFMRDRGDTGELFF
NA,TRBV2,NA,TRBJ2-1,15,TGTGCCAGCAGTTTGGGAGTTGGGAGGAGGAATGAGCAGTTCTTC,CASSLGVGRRNEQFF
NA,TRBV7-9,TRBD2,TRBJ2-3,19,TGTGCCAGCAGCTTAGCCTCACTAGCGGGGGCCCTGCTCACAGATACGCAGTATTTT,CASSLASLAGALLTDTQYF
NA,TRBV7-8,TRBD2,TRBJ2-2,19,TGTGCCAGCAGCTTAGAAAGGACTAGCGGGACACGTCACACCGGGGAGCTGTTTTTT,CASSLERTSGTRHTGELFF
NA,TRBV6-5,NA,TRBJ1-5,16,TGTGCCAGCAGTTACCCCTATGGGCAGGGAGGTCAGCCCCAGCATTTT,CASSYPYGQGGQPQHF
NA,TRBV15,TRBD1,TRBJ2-1,13,TGTGCCACAAGTGGACAGGGTGACGATGAGCAGTTCTTC,CATSGQGDDEQFF
NA,TRBV11-2,NA,TRBJ2-1,15,TGTGCCAGCAGCCTATACTCGAGCTCCTACAATGAGCAGTTCTTC,CASSLYSSSYNEQFF
NA,TRBV29-1,TRBD2,TRBJ2-5,14,TGCAGCGTCGTGGGAGGGTCAGGCGGGGAGACCCAGTACTTC,CSVVGGSGGETQYF
once,TRBV20-1,NA,TRBJ1-1,11,TGCAGTGCTCGAGGAGGGACTGAAGCTTTCTTT,CSARGGTEAFF
NA,TRBV29-1,NA,TRBJ2-3,17,TGCAGCGCAGAGCCCGGTAGGGCAGGGAAGGTCACAGATACGCAGTATTTT,CSAEPGRAGKVTDTQYF
once,TRBV2,NA,TRBJ2-7,15,TGTGCCAGCAGTGTTATTGGTGGCAGGGGCTACGAGCAGTACTTC,CASSVIGGRGYEQYF
NA,TRBV6-1,NA,TRBJ2-3,15,TGTGCCAGCATTAGAGGAGGGGGCGGCACAGATACGCAGTATTTT,CASIRGGGGTDTQYF
NA,TRBV10-3,NA,TRBJ1-5,14,TGTGCCATCAGTGTGGGGGGAGGCAATCAGCCCCAGCATTTT,CAISVGGGNQPQHF